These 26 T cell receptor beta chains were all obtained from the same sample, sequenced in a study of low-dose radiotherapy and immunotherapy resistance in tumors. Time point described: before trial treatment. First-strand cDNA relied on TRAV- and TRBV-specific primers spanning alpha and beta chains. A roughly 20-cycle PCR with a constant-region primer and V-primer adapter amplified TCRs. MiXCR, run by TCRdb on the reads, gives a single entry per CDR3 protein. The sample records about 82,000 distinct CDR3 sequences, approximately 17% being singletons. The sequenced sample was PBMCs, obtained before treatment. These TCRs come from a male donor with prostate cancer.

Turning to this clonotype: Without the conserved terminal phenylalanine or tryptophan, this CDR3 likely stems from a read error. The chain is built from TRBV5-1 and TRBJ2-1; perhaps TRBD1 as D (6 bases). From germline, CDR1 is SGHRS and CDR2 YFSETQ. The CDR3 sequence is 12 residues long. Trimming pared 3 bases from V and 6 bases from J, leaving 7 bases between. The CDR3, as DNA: TGCGCCAGCAGCTCACAGGGCAATGAGCAGTTCTTA. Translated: CASSSQGNEQFL.

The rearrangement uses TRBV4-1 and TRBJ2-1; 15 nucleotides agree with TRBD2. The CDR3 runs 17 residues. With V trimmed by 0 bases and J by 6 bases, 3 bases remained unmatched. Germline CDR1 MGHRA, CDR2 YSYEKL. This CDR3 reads CASSQDRGLAGGNEQFF. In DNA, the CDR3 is TGCGCCAGCAGCCAAGATCGGGGACTAGCGGGGGGCAATGAGCAGTTCTTC.

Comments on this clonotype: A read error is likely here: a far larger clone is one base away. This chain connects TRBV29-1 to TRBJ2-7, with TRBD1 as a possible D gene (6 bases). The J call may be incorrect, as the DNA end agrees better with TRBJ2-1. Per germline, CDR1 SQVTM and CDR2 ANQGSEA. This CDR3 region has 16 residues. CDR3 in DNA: TGCAGCGTTGATTCTGGTGGGACATGGCGTTCCAATGAGCAGTTCTTC. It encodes CSVDSGGTWRSNEQFF.

Here the CDR3 reads CASRFSTASGSYEQYF. The CDR3 DNA reads TGTGCCAGCAGGTTTTCCACGGCTAGCGGCTCCTACGAGCAGTACTTC. V is TRBV5-5 and J is TRBJ2-7; 7 bases line up with TRBD2. The CDR3 has 16 amino acids. The germline gives CDR1 SGHKS, CDR2 YYEKEE (reference sequence). With V trimmed by 5 bases and J by 0 bases, 11 bases remained unmatched.

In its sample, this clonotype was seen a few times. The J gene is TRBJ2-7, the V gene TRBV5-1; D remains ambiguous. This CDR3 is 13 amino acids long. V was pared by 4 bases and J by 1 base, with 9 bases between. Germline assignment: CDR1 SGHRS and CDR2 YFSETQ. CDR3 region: CASSKDGSYEQYF. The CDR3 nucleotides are TGCGCCAGCAGCAAAGACGGATCCTACGAGCAGTACTTC. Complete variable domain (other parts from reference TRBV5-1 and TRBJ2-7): KAGVTQTPRYLIKTRGQQVTLSCSPISGHRSVSWYQQTPGQGLQFLFEYFSETQRNKGNFPGRFSGRQFSNSRSEMNVSTLELGDSALYLCASSKDGSYEQYFGPGTRLTVT.

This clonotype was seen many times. The CDR3 nucleotides read TGCAGTGTATCCCGGGACCCGGGGGGGAAGACCCAGTACTTC. Its protein is CSVSRDPGGKTQYF. The chain is built from TRBV20-1 and TRBJ2-5; 8 nucleotides line up with TRBD2. The germline V gene encodes CDR1 DFQATT and CDR2 SNEGSKA (reference sequence). Trimming took 7 bases from V and 6 from J; bases not matched to a gene: 13. The CDR3 covers 14 residues.

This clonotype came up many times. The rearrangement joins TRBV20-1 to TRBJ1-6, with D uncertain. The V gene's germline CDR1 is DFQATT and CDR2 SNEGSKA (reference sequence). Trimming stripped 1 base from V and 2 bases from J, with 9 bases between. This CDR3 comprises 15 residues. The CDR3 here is CSARAVGAYNSPLHF. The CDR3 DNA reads TGCAGTGCTAGAGCCGTGGGAGCCTATAATTCACCCCTCCACTTT.

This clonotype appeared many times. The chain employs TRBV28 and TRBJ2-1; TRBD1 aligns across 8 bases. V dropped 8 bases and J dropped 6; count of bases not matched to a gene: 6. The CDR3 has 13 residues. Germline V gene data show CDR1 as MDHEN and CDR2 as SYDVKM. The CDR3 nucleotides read TGTGCCAGCCGGACAGGGCTTGGCAATGAGCAGTTCTTC. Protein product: CASRTGLGNEQFF.

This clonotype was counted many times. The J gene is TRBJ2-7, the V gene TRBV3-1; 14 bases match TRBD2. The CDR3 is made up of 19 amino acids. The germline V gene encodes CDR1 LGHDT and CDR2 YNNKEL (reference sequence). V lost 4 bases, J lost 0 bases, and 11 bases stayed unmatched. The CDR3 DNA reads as TGTGCCAGCAGCCGAAATCCGGGACTAGCGGGGGATAACTCCTACGAGCAGTACTTC. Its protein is CASSRNPGLAGDNSYEQYF.

CDR3 amino acids: CASSLGTVGRDTEAFF. The CDR3 coding sequence is TGCGCCAGCAGCTTGGGGACAGTAGGCCGAGACACTGAAGCTTTCTTT. The chain joins TRBV5-1 to TRBJ1-1; maybe TRBD1 (6 bases). Per germline, CDR1 SGHRS and CDR2 YFSETQ. The V and J ends lost 0 bases and 3 bases respectively, with 15 bases between them. This CDR3 contains 16 residues. Variable domain in full (rest from reference TRBV5-1 and TRBJ1-1): KAGVTQTPRYLIKTRGQQVTLSCSPISGHRSVSWYQQTPGQGLQFLFEYFSETQRNKGNFPGRFSGRQFSNSRSEMNVSTLELGDSALYLCASSLGTVGRDTEAFFGQGTRLTVV.

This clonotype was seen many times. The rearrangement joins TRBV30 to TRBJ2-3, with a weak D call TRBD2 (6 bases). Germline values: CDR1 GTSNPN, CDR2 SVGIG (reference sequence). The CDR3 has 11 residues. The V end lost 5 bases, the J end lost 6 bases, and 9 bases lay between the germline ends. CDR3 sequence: CAWGGLDTQYF. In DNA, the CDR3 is TGTGCCTGGGGGGGACTGGATACGCAGTATTTT.

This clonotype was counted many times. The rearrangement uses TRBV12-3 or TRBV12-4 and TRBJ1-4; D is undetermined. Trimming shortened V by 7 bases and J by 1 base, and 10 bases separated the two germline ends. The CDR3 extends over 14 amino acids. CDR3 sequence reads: CASNRGRTNEKLFF. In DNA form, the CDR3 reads TGTGCCAGCAACAGAGGGCGAACTAATGAAAAACTGTTTTTT.

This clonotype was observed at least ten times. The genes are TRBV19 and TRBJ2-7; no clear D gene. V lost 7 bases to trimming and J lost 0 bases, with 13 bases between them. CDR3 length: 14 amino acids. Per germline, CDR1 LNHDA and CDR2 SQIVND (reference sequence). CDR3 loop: CASKEGATSYEQYF. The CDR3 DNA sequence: TGTGCCAGTAAAGAAGGAGCCACCTCCTACGAGCAGTACTTC. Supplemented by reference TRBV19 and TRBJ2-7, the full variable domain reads DGGITQSPKYLFRKEGQNVTLSCEQNLNHDAMYWYRQDPGQGLRLIYYSQIVNDFQKGDIAEGYSVSREKKESFPLTVTSAQKNPTAFYLCASKEGATSYEQYFGPGTRLTVT.

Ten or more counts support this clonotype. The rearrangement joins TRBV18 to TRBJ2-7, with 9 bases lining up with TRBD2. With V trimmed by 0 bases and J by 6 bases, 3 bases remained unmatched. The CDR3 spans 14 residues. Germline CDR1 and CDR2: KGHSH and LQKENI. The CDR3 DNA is TGTGCCAGCTCACCACCTAGCGGGAGTCTCGAGCAGTACTTC. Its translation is CASSPPSGSLEQYF.

The CDR3, as DNA: TGCAGTGCACACTCGACTCGTACCTACGAGCAGTACTTC. It codes for CSAHSTRTYEQYF. The chain uses TRBV20-1 and TRBJ2-7, with no clear D. V lost 6 bases and J lost 2, with 14 bases in between. The CDR3 is made up of 13 amino acids. CDR1 DFQATT and CDR2 SNEGSKA come from the germline V gene (reference sequence).

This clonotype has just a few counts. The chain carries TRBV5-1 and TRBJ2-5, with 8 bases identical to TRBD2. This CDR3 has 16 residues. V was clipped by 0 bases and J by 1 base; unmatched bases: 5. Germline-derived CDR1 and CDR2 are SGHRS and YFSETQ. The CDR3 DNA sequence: TGCGCCAGCAGCTTGGTGGCGGGGGGACTCCAAGAGACCCAGTACTTC. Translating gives CASSLVAGGLQETQYF. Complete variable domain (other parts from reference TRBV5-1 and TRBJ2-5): KAGVTQTPRYLIKTRGQQVTLSCSPISGHRSVSWYQQTPGQGLQFLFEYFSETQRNKGNFPGRFSGRQFSNSRSEMNVSTLELGDSALYLCASSLVAGGLQETQYFGPGTRLLVL.

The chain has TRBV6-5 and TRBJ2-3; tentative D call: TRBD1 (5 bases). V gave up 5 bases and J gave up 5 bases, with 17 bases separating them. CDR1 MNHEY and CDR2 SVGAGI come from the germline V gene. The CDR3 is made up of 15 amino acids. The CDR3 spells CASSKAMTAQDTQYF. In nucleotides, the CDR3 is TGTGCCAGCAGTAAGGCGATGACAGCACAAGATACGCAGTATTTT.

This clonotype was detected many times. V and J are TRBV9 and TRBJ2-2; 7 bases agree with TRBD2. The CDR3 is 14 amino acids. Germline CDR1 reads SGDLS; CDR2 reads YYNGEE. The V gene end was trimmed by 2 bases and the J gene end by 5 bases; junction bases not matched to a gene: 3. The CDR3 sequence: CASSVPAGTGELFF. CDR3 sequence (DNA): TGTGCCAGCAGCGTGCCAGCGGGGACCGGGGAGCTGTTTTTT.

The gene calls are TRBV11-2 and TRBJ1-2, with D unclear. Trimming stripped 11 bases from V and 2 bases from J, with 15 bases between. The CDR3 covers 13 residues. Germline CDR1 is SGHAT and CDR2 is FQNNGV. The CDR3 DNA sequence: TGTGCCCGACCCCTTTACGGGAACTATGGCTACACCTTC. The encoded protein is CARPLYGNYGYTF.

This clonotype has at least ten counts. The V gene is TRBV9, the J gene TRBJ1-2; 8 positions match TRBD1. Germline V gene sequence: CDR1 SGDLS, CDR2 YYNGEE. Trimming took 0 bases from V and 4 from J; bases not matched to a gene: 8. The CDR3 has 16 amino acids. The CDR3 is CASSVGGQGVGYGYTF. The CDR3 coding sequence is TGTGCCAGCAGCGTAGGAGGACAGGGCGTAGGCTATGGCTACACCTTC.

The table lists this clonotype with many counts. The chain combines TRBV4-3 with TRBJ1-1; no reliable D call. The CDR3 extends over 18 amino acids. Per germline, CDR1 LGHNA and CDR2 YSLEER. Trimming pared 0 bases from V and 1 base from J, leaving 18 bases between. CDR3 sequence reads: CASSQDGPRSPPNTEAFF. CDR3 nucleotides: TGCGCCAGCAGCCAAGATGGCCCGCGATCCCCCCCGAACACTGAAGCTTTCTTT.

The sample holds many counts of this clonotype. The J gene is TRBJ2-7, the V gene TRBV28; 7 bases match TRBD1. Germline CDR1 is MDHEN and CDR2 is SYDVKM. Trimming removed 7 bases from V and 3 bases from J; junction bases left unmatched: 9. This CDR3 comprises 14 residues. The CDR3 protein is CASTRPGQSYEQYF. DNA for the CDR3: TGTGCCAGCACCCGACCGGGACAGAGCTACGAGCAGTACTTC.

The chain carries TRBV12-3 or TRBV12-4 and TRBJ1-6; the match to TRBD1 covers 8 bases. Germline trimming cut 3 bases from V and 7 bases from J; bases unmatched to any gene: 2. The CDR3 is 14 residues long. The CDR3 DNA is TGTGCCAGCAGTTTGACAGGGGAGAATTCACCCCTCCACTTT. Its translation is CASSLTGENSPLHF.

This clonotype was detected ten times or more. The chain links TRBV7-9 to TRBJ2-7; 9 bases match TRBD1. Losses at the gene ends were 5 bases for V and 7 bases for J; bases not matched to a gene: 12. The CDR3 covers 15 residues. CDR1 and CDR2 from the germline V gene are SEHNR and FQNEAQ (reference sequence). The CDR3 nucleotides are TGTGCCAGCAGCCCTAAAAGGAGGACAGGGGAAGAGCAGTACTTC. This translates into CASSPKRRTGEEQYF.

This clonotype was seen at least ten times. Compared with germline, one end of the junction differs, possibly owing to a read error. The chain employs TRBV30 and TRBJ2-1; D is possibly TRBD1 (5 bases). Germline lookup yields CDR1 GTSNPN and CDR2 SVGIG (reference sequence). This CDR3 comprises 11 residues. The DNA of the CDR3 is TGTGCCTGGAGTGTTAGTCGCAGGGCCCACTTC. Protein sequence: CAWSVSRRAHF.

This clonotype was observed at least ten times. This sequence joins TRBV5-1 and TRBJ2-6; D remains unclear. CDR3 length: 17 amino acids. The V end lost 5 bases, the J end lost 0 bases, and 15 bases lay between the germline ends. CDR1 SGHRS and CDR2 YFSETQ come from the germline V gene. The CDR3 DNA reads TGCGCCAGCAGGCCCCCTGGGTCGTCCTCTGGGGCCAACGTCCTGACTTTC. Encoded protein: CASRPPGSSSGANVLTF.